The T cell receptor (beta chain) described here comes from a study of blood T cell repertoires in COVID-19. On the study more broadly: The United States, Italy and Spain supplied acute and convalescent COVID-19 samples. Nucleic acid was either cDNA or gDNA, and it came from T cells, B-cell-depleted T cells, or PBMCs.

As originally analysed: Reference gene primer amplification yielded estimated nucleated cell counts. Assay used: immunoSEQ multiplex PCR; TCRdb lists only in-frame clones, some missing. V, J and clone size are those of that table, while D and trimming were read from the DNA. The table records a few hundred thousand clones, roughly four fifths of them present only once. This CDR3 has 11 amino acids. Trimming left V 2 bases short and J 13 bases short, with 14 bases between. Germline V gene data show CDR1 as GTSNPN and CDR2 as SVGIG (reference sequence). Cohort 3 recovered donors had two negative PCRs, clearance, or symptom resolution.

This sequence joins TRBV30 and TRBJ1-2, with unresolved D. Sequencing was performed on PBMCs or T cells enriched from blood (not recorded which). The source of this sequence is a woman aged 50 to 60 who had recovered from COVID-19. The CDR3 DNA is TGTGCCTGGAGTCCCCGCGAGGCGCCCACCTTC. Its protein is CAWSPREAPTF.